This TCR beta chain was recorded in a study of technical replicates of blood from a few donors. Produced via immunoSEQ multiplex PCR; TCRdb's table is partial and in-frame only. The profile covers tens of thousands of clones, with 95% to 98% appearing a single time and under 0.35% taken by the ten largest. V gave up 1 base and J gave up 5 bases; unmatched junction bases: 0. The germline V gene encodes CDR1 SGHRS and CDR2 YFSETQ. This CDR3 is 14 amino acids long. This receptor was identified in a human donor in good health. V gene TRBV5-1 combines with J gene TRBJ2-1; 10 bases match TRBD2. Source material: T cells isolated from PBMCs. The CDR3: CASSLTSGNNEQFF. The CDR3 coding sequence is TGCGCCAGCAGCTTGACTAGCGGGAACAATGAGCAGTTCTTC.